These 15 T cell receptor beta chains were sequenced from one sample in a study of T-cell memory formation after mild COVID-19. Each CDR3 protein gets one entry after TCRdb re-called the 5' RACE reads with MiXCR. In the table there are approximately 150,000 distinct CDR3 sequences, about 6% of which are singletons. The sample consisted of PBMCs or a T cell subset sorted from them (not recorded which). The source of these receptors is an adult woman who had mild COVID-19 (a few samples of this study predate the infection). Cell type and time point are not known.

A few counts support this clonotype. The chain joins TRBV7-2 to TRBJ1-5; perhaps TRBD1 as D (5 bases). Germline CDR1 reads SGHTA; CDR2 reads FQGNSA. The CDR3 spans 12 residues. V was trimmed by 3 bases and J by 9 bases, leaving 9 bases between them. CDR3 region: CASSFGGTPQHF. The CDR3 region has the DNA TGTGCCAGCAGCTTTGGGGGGACGCCCCAGCATTTT.

The rearrangement uses TRBV27 and TRBJ1-5, with D perhaps matching TRBD1 (6 bases). The V gene lost 10 bases and the J gene lost 2 bases, with 21 bases spanning the gap. Germline loops: CDR1 MNHEY, CDR2 SMNVEV (reference sequence). The CDR3 covers 16 residues. CDR3: CATSNQGNLGNQPQHF. The CDR3 bases are TGTGCCACCTCCAACCAGGGGAATCTTGGCAATCAGCCCCAGCATTTT.

This clonotype was detected a few times. The J gene is TRBJ2-2, the V gene TRBV12-3 or TRBV12-4, with unresolved D. Trimming pared 2 bases from V and 2 bases from J, leaving 6 bases between. This CDR3 spans 14 amino acids. This chain's CDR3 is CASSLLLNTGELFF. CDR3 DNA sequence: TGTGCCAGCAGTTTATTACTAAACACCGGGGAGCTGTTTTTT.

This clonotype was counted at least ten times. This chain joins TRBV20-1 and TRBJ2-3; D is unclear. The CDR3 loop spans 13 amino acids. The germline V and J ends were trimmed by 5 bases and 5 bases, with 14 bases remaining between them. The V gene's germline CDR1 is DFQATT and CDR2 SNEGSKA (reference sequence). CDR3 in DNA: TGCAGTGCTTTTCATTGGTTTGGAGATACGCAGTATTTT. It is translated as CSAFHWFGDTQYF.

This clonotype was found many times. The chain uses TRBV6-5 and TRBJ2-2, with 8 nucleotides matching TRBD1. CDR1 is MNHEY and CDR2 is SVGAGI in the germline V gene. Losses at the gene ends were 2 bases for V and 6 bases for J; bases not matched to a gene: 5. The CDR3 is made up of 15 amino acids. This chain's CDR3 is CASSYARRGPGELFF. The CDR3 bases are TGTGCCAGCAGTTACGCGCGCAGGGGGCCCGGGGAGCTGTTTTTT.

The rearrangement uses TRBV11-2 and TRBJ2-1; D is possibly TRBD2 (6 bases). Trimming pared 5 bases from V and 6 bases from J, leaving 17 bases between. Germline loops: CDR1 SGHAT, CDR2 FQNNGV. The CDR3 has 15 residues. In DNA, the CDR3 is TGTGCCAGCAGCCCCGCCGGGACTTCCCTCAATGAGCAGTTCTTC. This codes for CASSPAGTSLNEQFF.

The chain uses TRBV6-2 or TRBV6-3 and TRBJ2-2; tentatively, D is TRBD2 (5 bases). V was pared by 4 bases and J by 0 bases, with 24 bases between. The V gene's germline CDR1 is MNHEY and CDR2 SVGEGT. The CDR3 is 20 amino acids. The CDR3 DNA reads TGTGCCAGCAGTTTTCCCCCATTGACGGGAAGCACTACGAACACCGGGGAGCTGTTTTTT. Its translation is CASSFPPLTGSTTNTGELFF.

The chain combines TRBV6-5 with TRBJ1-1, with a possible D match to TRBD1 (5 bases). Germline V gene sequence: CDR1 MNHEY, CDR2 SVGAGI. The CDR3 runs to 15 residues. Deletions cut 2 bases from V and 1 base from J, with 11 bases between. The CDR3 loop reads CASSYTGRGNTEAFF. CDR3 DNA sequence: TGTGCCAGCAGTTACACAGGCCGAGGGAACACTGAAGCTTTCTTT.

This clonotype was counted only a few times. The chain is built from TRBV12-3 or TRBV12-4 and TRBJ2-1; 15 nucleotides line up with TRBD2. The CDR3 is 15 residues long. Trimming at V came to 4 bases and at J to 12 bases, leaving 7 bases not matched to a gene. CDR3 bases: TGTGCCAGCAGTTCGAGGACTAGCGGGGGGGCTGGGCAGTTCTTC. This codes for CASSSRTSGGAGQFF.

The V call is TRBV20-1, the J call TRBJ1-1; D perhaps matches TRBD1 (5 bases). CDR1 and CDR2 (germline): DFQATT, SNEGSKA (reference sequence). The CDR3 extends over 13 amino acids. The V end was cut by 5 bases, the J end by 7 bases, with 17 bases between. In DNA, the CDR3 is TGCAGTGCTTATCTACACGGGACCTTTGAAGCTTTCTTT. Translation: CSAYLHGTFEAFF.

A few counts support this clonotype. The gene calls are TRBV29-1 and TRBJ2-7; TRBD1 agrees at 8 bases. V lost 4 bases, J lost 2 bases, and 4 bases stayed unmatched. This CDR3 contains 13 residues. CDR1 is SQVTM, CDR2 ANQGSEA, per germline. The CDR3, as DNA: TGCAGCGTTGCAAGGACAGGGCCCTACGAGCAGTACTTC. As protein: CSVARTGPYEQYF.

Many counts were recorded for this clonotype. The rearrangement links TRBV5-6 to TRBJ2-1; a possible D gene is TRBD2 (6 bases). Germline CDR1 is SGHDT and CDR2 is YYEEEE. Deletions cut 4 bases from V and 10 bases from J, with 15 bases between. This CDR3 contains 13 residues. In DNA, the CDR3 is TGTGCCAGCAGCAATTACCGTGGGGGGGAGCAGTTCTTC. It encodes CASSNYRGGEQFF.

This clonotype was observed at least ten times. This chain joins TRBV4-1 and TRBJ2-3, with TRBD2 matching over 10 bases. This CDR3 contains 16 residues. Germline CDR1 and CDR2: MGHRA and YSYEKL. V gave up 1 base and J gave up 1 base; unmatched junction bases: 2. In nucleotides, the CDR3 is TGCGCCAGCAGCCAAGTAGGACTAGCGGGCACAGATACGCAGTATTTT. It translates to CASSQVGLAGTDTQYF.

The CDR3 is CASSQAGRYGYTF. The DNA for the CDR3 is TGTGCCAGCAGCCAGGCAGGGAGATATGGCTACACCTTC. J is TRBJ1-2 and V is TRBV6-5, with a weak D call TRBD1 (5 bases). Per germline, CDR1 MNHEY and CDR2 SVGAGI. CDR3 length equals 13 residues. V dropped 6 bases and J dropped 5 bases, with 13 bases sitting between them.

This clonotype was counted ten times or more. The chain uses TRBV7-2 and TRBJ1-1, with a tentative D call TRBD1 (5 bases). Germline loops: CDR1 SGHTA, CDR2 FQGNSA. The CDR3 is made up of 14 amino acids. With 2 bases removed from V and 4 bases from J, the gap between germline ends came to 11 bases. CDR3 residues: CASSLQGMGTEAFF. The CDR3 bases are TGTGCCAGCAGCTTACAGGGTATGGGCACTGAAGCTTTCTTT.